A selection of T cell receptor beta chains follows, all from one sample in a study of PD-1 blockade in classical Hodgkin lymphoma. TCRdb keeps only in-frame clones here, not all; method: immunoSEQ multiplex PCR. The sample has about 7,900 clones; roughly 74% are singletons. The material sequenced was peripheral blood mononuclear cells (PBMCs), taken before the fourth cycle of nivolumab. The receptors here all came from a human donor with classical Hodgkin lymphoma. The CDR3 runs from the conserved cysteine through the conserved F or W. A D gene is named only where the DNA matches it firmly. Size tells how often a clone was seen (once, few, many) or the class of an expanded clone, and some rows leave it out.

v_call: TRBV6-6; j_call: TRBJ2-7; d_call: -; clone_size: once; cdr3_nt: TGTGCCAGCAGTTACTCGAAAAGGGGCTTCTACGAGCAGTACTTC; cdr3_aa: CASSYSKRGFYEQYF
v_call: TRBV19; j_call: TRBJ1-1; d_call: -; clone_size: -; cdr3_nt: TGTGCCAGTAGTACGGGGCGAAACACTGAAGCTTTCTTT; cdr3_aa: CASSTGRNTEAFF
v_call: TRBV10-3; j_call: TRBJ2-1; d_call: TRBD1; clone_size: once; cdr3_nt: TGTGCCATCAGGTCTGGACAGGGAATACACAATGAGCAGTTCTTC; cdr3_aa: CAIRSGQGIHNEQFF
v_call: TRBV13; j_call: TRBJ1-4; d_call: TRBD1; clone_size: -; cdr3_nt: TGTGCCAGCAGCTCGGACAGGAGTAATGAAAAACTGTTTTTT; cdr3_aa: CASSSDRSNEKLFF
v_call: TRBV5-5; j_call: TRBJ1-1; d_call: -; clone_size: -; cdr3_nt: TGTGCCAGCAGCTTGAGCCCAGGGCGGAACACTGAAGCTTTCTTT; cdr3_aa: CASSLSPGRNTEAFF
v_call: TRBV10-2; j_call: TRBJ2-7; d_call: -; clone_size: -; cdr3_nt: TGCGCCAGCAGTGGAGCTAGGAACAACTACGAGCAGTACTTC; cdr3_aa: CASSGARNNYEQYF
v_call: TRBV5-3; j_call: TRBJ1-1; d_call: -; clone_size: -; cdr3_nt: TGTGCCAGAAGCTTACAAGGGTTTGGAGGGACTGAAGCTTTCTTT; cdr3_aa: CARSLQGFGGTEAFF
v_call: TRBV4-3; j_call: TRBJ1-2; d_call: TRBD1; clone_size: -; cdr3_nt: TGCGCCAGCAGCCAAGCGGACAGGGACGGCTACACCTTC; cdr3_aa: CASSQADRDGYTF
v_call: TRBV30; j_call: TRBJ2-5; d_call: TRBD2; clone_size: -; cdr3_nt: TGTGCCTGGGCCGGGGGACTAGCGGTAGAAGAGACCCAGTACTTC; cdr3_aa: CAWAGGLAVEETQYF
v_call: TRBV6-5; j_call: TRBJ1-5; d_call: TRBD1; clone_size: -; cdr3_nt: TGTGCCAGCAGTGGAACAGGGGGCCGTCAGCCCCAGCATTTT; cdr3_aa: CASSGTGGRQPQHF
v_call: TRBV29-1; j_call: TRBJ2-5; d_call: -; clone_size: -; cdr3_nt: TGCAGCGTTGAAGGAGTGGGGCAGGGTGTCCAAGAGACCCAGTACTTC; cdr3_aa: CSVEGVGQGVQETQYF
v_call: TRBV15; j_call: TRBJ2-1; d_call: TRBD2; clone_size: -; cdr3_nt: TGTGCCACCAGCAGAGAACTAGCGGGGTACAATGAGCAGTTCTTC; cdr3_aa: CATSRELAGYNEQFF
v_call: TRBV9; j_call: TRBJ2-2; d_call: -; clone_size: -; cdr3_nt: TGTGCCAGCAGCGTAGAACGGATAAGTGGGGCCGGGGAGCTGTTTTTT; cdr3_aa: CASSVERISGAGELFF
v_call: TRBV27; j_call: TRBJ2-3; d_call: TRBD2; clone_size: -; cdr3_nt: TGTGCCAGTAGTCTAGCGGGGACCCAAGATACGCAGTATTTT; cdr3_aa: CASSLAGTQDTQYF
v_call: TRBV19; j_call: TRBJ2-1; d_call: -; clone_size: once; cdr3_nt: TGTGCCAGTAGTAGAACGGTAAGCTCCTACAATGAGCAGTTCTTC; cdr3_aa: CASSRTVSSYNEQFF
v_call: TRBV5-1; j_call: TRBJ1-2; d_call: -; clone_size: -; cdr3_nt: TGCGCCAGCAGCCCGGACAGCTATGGCTACACCTTC; cdr3_aa: CASSPDSYGYTF
v_call: TRBV7-9; j_call: TRBJ1-2; d_call: -; clone_size: -; cdr3_nt: TGTGCCAGCAAGCGGCCCTCCCATGGCTACACCTTC; cdr3_aa: CASKRPSHGYTF
v_call: TRBV29-1; j_call: TRBJ2-2; d_call: TRBD2; clone_size: -; cdr3_nt: TGCAGCGTTGTGGATAGCGGGAGGGCGGGCACCGGGGAGCTGTTTTTT; cdr3_aa: CSVVDSGRAGTGELFF
v_call: TRBV6-6; j_call: TRBJ2-2; d_call: -; clone_size: -; cdr3_nt: TGTGCCAGCAGAGGCGGGGAGCTGTTTTTT; cdr3_aa: CASRGGELFF
v_call: TRBV11-2; j_call: TRBJ1-1; d_call: TRBD1; clone_size: few; cdr3_nt: TGTGCCAGCAGCCGGGACAGGGTGAACACTGAAGCTTTCTTT; cdr3_aa: CASSRDRVNTEAFF
v_call: TRBV6-5; j_call: TRBJ2-1; d_call: -; clone_size: -; cdr3_nt: TGTGCCAGCAGTTACGGAGGGAGCTTCTACAATGAGCAGTTCTTC; cdr3_aa: CASSYGGSFYNEQFF
v_call: TRBV15; j_call: TRBJ2-3; d_call: -; clone_size: -; cdr3_nt: TGTGCCACCAGCAGAGGTGGGACACGTACAGATACGCAGTATTTT; cdr3_aa: CATSRGGTRTDTQYF
v_call: TRBV28; j_call: TRBJ2-2; d_call: -; clone_size: -; cdr3_nt: TGTGCCAGCAGTCCGATGAGAGACACCGGGGAGCTGTTTTTT; cdr3_aa: CASSPMRDTGELFF
v_call: TRBV5-4; j_call: TRBJ2-7; d_call: -; clone_size: -; cdr3_nt: TGTGCCAGCAGCTTTTGGGAGCACTCCTACGAGCAGTACTTC; cdr3_aa: CASSFWEHSYEQYF
v_call: TRBV5-3; j_call: TRBJ1-2; d_call: TRBD1; clone_size: -; cdr3_nt: TGTGCCAGAAGCCTCGACAGGGGGAGAGGCTACACCTTC; cdr3_aa: CARSLDRGRGYTF
v_call: TRBV30; j_call: TRBJ1-2; d_call: -; clone_size: -; cdr3_nt: TGTGCCGGGGGAGGGACAATTGGCTACACCTTC; cdr3_aa: CAGGGTIGYTF
v_call: TRBV28; j_call: TRBJ1-6; d_call: -; clone_size: -; cdr3_nt: TGTGCCAGCAGTTTGTGGCAGGGGAATTCACCCCTCCACTTT; cdr3_aa: CASSLWQGNSPLHF
v_call: TRBV6-4; j_call: TRBJ1-3; d_call: TRBD1; clone_size: -; cdr3_nt: TGTGCCAGCAGAGGGGGAGGACAGGGTACCGACTCTGGAAACACCATATATTTT; cdr3_aa: CASRGGGQGTDSGNTIYF
v_call: TRBV5-4; j_call: TRBJ2-1; d_call: -; clone_size: -; cdr3_nt: TGTGCCAGCAGCTGGGATAGTGAGCAGTTCTTC; cdr3_aa: CASSWDSEQFF
v_call: TRBV10-1; j_call: TRBJ1-6; d_call: -; clone_size: -; cdr3_nt: TGCGCCAGCGGCCGGGACCCAAATTCACCCCTCCACTTT; cdr3_aa: CASGRDPNSPLHF
v_call: TRBV7-2; j_call: TRBJ1-2; d_call: -; clone_size: -; cdr3_nt: TGTGCCAGCAGCTTGGTGGGATTGTCGGGAGGCTACACCTTC; cdr3_aa: CASSLVGLSGGYTF
v_call: TRBV5-4; j_call: TRBJ2-7; d_call: TRBD1; clone_size: -; cdr3_nt: TGTGCCAGCAGCTCGCCGGGACAGGGGATATACGAGCAGTACTTC; cdr3_aa: CASSSPGQGIYEQYF
v_call: TRBV2; j_call: TRBJ2-1; d_call: TRBD2; clone_size: -; cdr3_nt: TGTGCCAGCAGCGAGACTAGCGGGATGGGCAATGAGCAGTTCTTC; cdr3_aa: CASSETSGMGNEQFF
v_call: TRBV27; j_call: TRBJ2-2; d_call: -; clone_size: -; cdr3_nt: TGTGCCAGCAGTTTAATAGTGGGCCCGAACACCGGGGAGCTGTTTTTT; cdr3_aa: CASSLIVGPNTGELFF
v_call: TRBV11-2; j_call: TRBJ1-1; d_call: -; clone_size: few; cdr3_nt: TGTGCCAGCAGCAAAACCCTACAGGGATTTGAAGCTTTCTTT; cdr3_aa: CASSKTLQGFEAFF
v_call: TRBV6-5; j_call: TRBJ2-2; d_call: -; clone_size: once; cdr3_nt: TGTGCCAGCAGAGGCGGGGAGCTGTTTTTT; cdr3_aa: CASRGGELFF
v_call: TRBV10-2; j_call: TRBJ1-2; d_call: -; clone_size: -; cdr3_nt: TGCGCCAGCAGCAGGGGTTTTGGCTATGGCTACACCTTC; cdr3_aa: CASSRGFGYGYTF
v_call: TRBV19; j_call: TRBJ1-2; d_call: -; clone_size: -; cdr3_nt: TGTGCCAGTACCGGGCCCCAACGGTCCCGTGGCTACACCTTC; cdr3_aa: CASTGPQRSRGYTF
v_call: TRBV28; j_call: TRBJ2-3; d_call: TRBD2; clone_size: -; cdr3_nt: TGTGCCAGCAGTAAACTAGCGGCTACAGTTACGCAGTATTTT; cdr3_aa: CASSKLAATVTQYF
v_call: TRBV9; j_call: TRBJ2-3; d_call: -; clone_size: -; cdr3_nt: TGTGCCAGCAGCGTAGGGATAGAACTTCACACAGATACGCAGTATTTT; cdr3_aa: CASSVGIELHTDTQYF
v_call: TRBV7-9; j_call: TRBJ2-2; d_call: TRBD2; clone_size: -; cdr3_nt: TGTGCCAGCAGTACAGCGGGATACACCGGGGAGCTGTTTTTT; cdr3_aa: CASSTAGYTGELFF
v_call: TRBV4-3; j_call: TRBJ1-1; d_call: -; clone_size: -; cdr3_nt: TGCGCCAGCAGCCAGGTAGGGCAGGGGAAGAACACTGAAGCTTTCTTT; cdr3_aa: CASSQVGQGKNTEAFF
v_call: TRBV19; j_call: TRBJ1-5; d_call: -; clone_size: few; cdr3_nt: TGTGCCAGTACCCGACGGGATAGCAATCAGCCCCAGCATTTT; cdr3_aa: CASTRRDSNQPQHF
v_call: TRBV6-5; j_call: TRBJ2-7; d_call: -; clone_size: -; cdr3_nt: TGTGCCAGCAGCCTTGCCCCCTTCGGCTCCTACGAGCAGTACTTC; cdr3_aa: CASSLAPFGSYEQYF
v_call: TRBV28; j_call: TRBJ2-5; d_call: -; clone_size: -; cdr3_nt: TGTGCCAGCAGTCCCAGACCGGCGGAGACCCAGTACTTC; cdr3_aa: CASSPRPAETQYF
v_call: TRBV7-6; j_call: TRBJ2-1; d_call: -; clone_size: few; cdr3_nt: TGTGCCAGCAGCTTCGCAGTCTACAATGAGCAGTTCTTC; cdr3_aa: CASSFAVYNEQFF
v_call: TRBV28; j_call: TRBJ2-3; d_call: TRBD1; clone_size: -; cdr3_nt: TGTGCCAGCAGTTTACTCGGACAGGGACCAGATACGCAGTATTTT; cdr3_aa: CASSLLGQGPDTQYF
v_call: TRBV5-5; j_call: TRBJ2-1; d_call: TRBD2; clone_size: -; cdr3_nt: TGTGCCAGCAGCCCGCCGGGACTAGCGGGAGACAATGAGCAGTTCTTC; cdr3_aa: CASSPPGLAGDNEQFF
v_call: TRBV11-1; j_call: TRBJ2-3; d_call: -; clone_size: -; cdr3_nt: TGTGCCAGCAGCTTTTTTCCCACGGATACGCAGTATTTT; cdr3_aa: CASSFFPTDTQYF
v_call: TRBV15; j_call: TRBJ2-1; d_call: -; clone_size: -; cdr3_nt: TGTGCCACCAGCTCGATCAGCAATGAGCAGTTCTTC; cdr3_aa: CATSSISNEQFF
v_call: TRBV4-3; j_call: TRBJ1-1; d_call: -; clone_size: -; cdr3_nt: TGCGCCAGCAGCCAAGGGGTACGTGGGAACACTGAAGCTTTCTTT; cdr3_aa: CASSQGVRGNTEAFF
v_call: TRBV19; j_call: TRBJ2-1; d_call: -; clone_size: -; cdr3_nt: TGTGCCAGTAGAGTTCAGGAGGGTTACAATGAGCAGTTCTTC; cdr3_aa: CASRVQEGYNEQFF
v_call: TRBV5-1; j_call: TRBJ1-3; d_call: -; clone_size: -; cdr3_nt: TGCGCCAGCAGCCTGGGACGATCAATCTCTGGAAACACCATATATTTT; cdr3_aa: CASSLGRSISGNTIYF
v_call: TRBV5-4; j_call: TRBJ1-1; d_call: TRBD1; clone_size: few; cdr3_nt: TGTGCCAGCAGCTTGGGACAGGGGTTTGAAGCTTTCTTT; cdr3_aa: CASSLGQGFEAFF
v_call: TRBV19; j_call: TRBJ1-2; d_call: -; clone_size: -; cdr3_nt: TGTGCCAGTAGACCTTTCCGGAGACACAACTATGGCTACACCTTC; cdr3_aa: CASRPFRRHNYGYTF
v_call: TRBV28; j_call: TRBJ2-5; d_call: -; clone_size: -; cdr3_nt: TGTGCCAGCAGTCCCCTTTTGCAGCGGAAACAAGAGACCCAGTACTTC; cdr3_aa: CASSPLLQRKQETQYF
v_call: TRBV7-9; j_call: TRBJ1-4; d_call: TRBD1; clone_size: few; cdr3_nt: TGTGCCAGCAGTAACCGGGACAGGGTGGATGAAAAACTGTTTTTT; cdr3_aa: CASSNRDRVDEKLFF
v_call: TRBV27; j_call: TRBJ2-7; d_call: -; clone_size: once; cdr3_nt: TGTGCCAGCAGTTTAAGGTCCACGGATGACGAGCAGTACTTC; cdr3_aa: CASSLRSTDDEQYF
v_call: TRBV5-5; j_call: TRBJ1-3; d_call: -; clone_size: -; cdr3_nt: TGTGCCAGCAGCTTGGTAGGGGGAGCTGGAAACACCATATATTTT; cdr3_aa: CASSLVGGAGNTIYF